These T cell receptor beta chains were read from a single sample in a study of blood T cell repertoires in COVID-19. The data were produced by immunoSEQ multiplex PCR, yet TCRdb's version contains in-frame clones alone and is incomplete. The table records around 100,000 clones, about 84% of them present only once. The specimen sequenced was peripheral blood. These receptors were taken from a human donor in a cohort sampled during active COVID-19. CDR3s include the opening cysteine and the closing phenylalanine or tryptophan. The D gene is left open where the match is weak. Rows give clone size only sometimes, using once, few, many, or a class for an expanded clone.

j_call v_call d_call clone_size cdr3_aa cdr3_nt
TRBJ1-6 TRBV5-1 . . CASSLWLGGDNSPLHF TGCGCCAGCAGCCTATGGCTTGGCGGGGACAATTCACCCCTCCACTTT
TRBJ2-2 TRBV5-5 . . CASSFRPPGVHTETGELFF TGTGCCAGCAGCTTTCGGCCACCAGGGGTACACACAGAGACCGGGGAGCTGTTTTTT
TRBJ2-1 TRBV7-8 . few CASSSETIFYNEQFF TGTGCCAGCAGCTCCGAAACTATATTTTACAATGAGCAGTTCTTC
TRBJ1-2 TRBV5-1 . . CASSLAGRRVDGYTF TGCGCCAGCAGCTTGGCGGGCCGGCGGGTAGACGGCTACACCTTC
TRBJ2-7 TRBV5-1 TRBD2 . CASSLEVRGGPSEQYF TGCGCCAGCAGCTTGGAGGTGCGGGGGGGGCCCTCCGAGCAGTACTTC
TRBJ2-7 TRBV5-1 TRBD1 . CASSSGQSFDEQYF TGCGCCAGCAGCTCGGGACAGTCCTTTGACGAGCAGTACTTC
TRBJ1-4 TRBV7-9 TRBD1 . CASSLQGAGEKLFF TGTGCCAGCAGTTTGCAGGGGGCGGGTGAAAAACTGTTTTTT
TRBJ1-2 TRBV19 . . CASSINLLRNGYTF TGTGCCAGTAGTATTAACCTCTTGCGTAATGGCTACACCTTC
TRBJ2-1 TRBV5-1 TRBD2 . CASSLEGSGRIDNEQFF TGCGCCAGCAGCTTGGAAGGGAGCGGGAGGATCGACAATGAGCAGTTCTTC
TRBJ1-2 TRBV19 . . CASSGHLRVYGYTF TGTGCCAGTAGCGGCCACCTGAGGGTGTATGGCTACACCTTC
TRBJ2-7 TRBV3-1/TRBV3-2 . . CASSQRLDYEQYF TGTGCCAGCAGCCAAAGGCTAGACTACGAGCAGTACTTC
TRBJ2-5 TRBV3-1/TRBV3-2 TRBD2 . CASSRFQLAGGETQYF TGTGCCAGCAGCCGCTTCCAGTTAGCGGGGGGAGAGACCCAGTACTTC
TRBJ2-3 TRBV13 TRBD2 . CASSRWGAGADTQYF TGTGCCAGCAGCAGATGGGGTGCGGGAGCAGATACGCAGTATTTT
TRBJ2-1 TRBV7-3 . . CASSLTPLPQGFSEQFF TGTGCCAGCAGCTTAACCCCACTTCCACAGGGTTTCAGTGAGCAGTTCTTC
TRBJ2-2 TRBV3-1/TRBV3-2 TRBD2 . CASSQGLAGGNTGELFF TGTGCCAGCAGCCAGGGACTAGCGGGAGGGAACACCGGGGAGCTGTTTTTT
TRBJ1-3 TRBV2 TRBD1 . CASRVDRAGNTIYF TGTGCCAGCAGAGTAGACAGGGCTGGAAACACCATATATTTT
TRBJ1-1 TRBV28 . . CASSWGGENTEAFF TGTGCCAGCAGTTGGGGGGGAGAGAACACTGAAGCTTTCTTT
TRBJ1-2 TRBV5-1 . . CASSSHTAGGYGYTF TGCGCCAGCAGCTCCCACACGGCTGGCGGCTATGGCTACACCTTC
TRBJ1-2 TRBV5-4 TRBD1 . CASSSSGGIWYGYTF TGTGCCAGCAGCTCGTCAGGGGGAATATGGTATGGCTACACCTTC
TRBJ1-4 TRBV5-1 TRBD1 . CASSAGQGGREKLFF TGCGCCAGCAGCGCAGGACAGGGAGGTCGGGAAAAACTGTTTTTT
TRBJ2-5 TRBV7-9 TRBD1 . CASSLVGQGSETQYF TGTGCCAGCAGCTTAGTGGGACAGGGGTCAGAGACCCAGTACTTC
TRBJ2-1 TRBV6-6 TRBD2 . CASNLLAGGRNEQFF TGTGCCAGCAATCTACTAGCGGGGGGCCGCAATGAGCAGTTCTTC
TRBJ1-5 TRBV5-1 . . CASSQTGLYQPQHF TGCGCCAGCAGCCAAACAGGGTTGTATCAGCCCCAGCATTTT
TRBJ2-7 TRBV6-2/TRBV6-3 . . CASSYSLRELGYEQYF TGTGCCAGCAGTTACTCTCTCCGGGAATTAGGCTACGAGCAGTACTTC
TRBJ2-7 TRBV18 TRBD1 . CASSPRKGTAYYEQYF TGTGCCAGCTCACCACGTAAAGGGACAGCGTACTACGAGCAGTACTTC
TRBJ2-3 TRBV6-4 . . CASSDSPGDTQYF TGTGCCAGCAGTGACTCTCCGGGAGATACGCAGTATTTT
TRBJ2-1 TRBV11-2 TRBD2 . CASSLDLAQTSGGEDEQFF TGTGCCAGCAGCTTAGACCTCGCCCAGACTAGCGGGGGGGAGGATGAGCAGTTCTTC
TRBJ2-3 TRBV6-4 TRBD2 many CASSLTSEDTQYF TGTGCCAGCAGTTTGACTAGCGAAGATACGCAGTATTTT
TRBJ2-5 TRBV3-1/TRBV3-2 . . CASSPPLTPNRETQYF TGTGCCAGCAGCCCGCCCCTAACCCCTAACCGGGAGACCCAGTACTTC
TRBJ2-7 TRBV27 TRBD1 . CASSLVQGAYEQYF TGTGCCAGCAGTTTGGTGCAGGGGGCGTACGAGCAGTACTTC
TRBJ2-7 TRBV7-9 TRBD1 . CASSPGQGLTYEQYF TGTGCCAGCAGCCCCGGACAGGGCCTGACCTACGAGCAGTACTTC
TRBJ1-2 TRBV6-6 . . CASSPAGSYGYTF TGTGCCAGCAGTCCCGCAGGGTCCTATGGCTACACCTTC
TRBJ2-7 TRBV7-8 . . CASSFYGPDEQYF TGTGCCAGCAGCTTCTATGGTCCTGACGAGCAGTACTTC
TRBJ1-1 TRBV29-1 . . CSVEDPGRGSTEAFF TGCAGCGTTGAAGATCCCGGCAGGGGATCCACTGAAGCTTTCTTT
TRBJ1-4 TRBV4-1 . . CASRPDSDSEKLFF TGCGCCAGCAGACCCGACTCTGACAGTGAAAAACTGTTTTTT
TRBJ1-4 TRBV11-2 . . CASSLEVQFNEKLFF TGTGCCAGCAGCTTAGAGGTACAGTTTAATGAAAAACTGTTTTTT
TRBJ1-2 TRBV24-1 TRBD1 . CATSDWTGGGYTF TGTGCCACCAGTGATTGGACAGGGGGCGGCTACACCTTC
TRBJ2-1 TRBV5-1 . . CASSSIPAGSSSYNEQFF TGCGCCAGCAGCTCAATCCCCGCAGGGTCTAGCTCCTACAATGAGCAGTTCTTC
TRBJ2-7 TRBV12-5 TRBD1 few CASGWPEGQGDYEQYF TGTGCTAGTGGTTGGCCAGAGGGACAGGGCGATTACGAGCAGTACTTC
TRBJ1-5 TRBV5-6 TRBD1 . CASSLRGTGIWNQPQHF TGTGCCAGCAGCTTGAGGGGGACAGGGATTTGGAATCAGCCCCAGCATTTT
TRBJ2-1 TRBV15 TRBD1 . CATSRNRGHEQFF TGTGCCACCAGCAGGAACAGGGGCCATGAGCAGTTCTTC
TRBJ2-1 TRBV11-2 TRBD2 . CASREPGTSLNEQFF TGTGCCAGCAGAGAACCCGGGACTAGTCTGAATGAGCAGTTCTTC
TRBJ2-7 TRBV10-3 TRBD2 . CAIAPSGAPYEQYF TGTGCCATCGCCCCTAGCGGGGCTCCCTACGAGCAGTACTTC
TRBJ2-1 TRBV20-1 TRBD2 . CSASGSSGIHEQFF TGCAGTGCTAGTGGGTCTAGCGGGATACATGAGCAGTTCTTC
TRBJ1-2 TRBV11-2 . . CASSTLQGRDYGYTF TGTGCCAGCAGCACACTACAGGGTCGGGATTATGGCTACACCTTC
TRBJ2-1 TRBV18 . . CASSLLSGGEQFF TGTGCCAGCTCACTACTGTCGGGTGGTGAGCAGTTCTTC
TRBJ1-2 TRBV6-1 TRBD1 . CASSDLSTGRSYGYTF TGTGCCAGCAGTGACCTATCGACAGGGAGGAGTTATGGCTACACCTTC
TRBJ2-2 TRBV12-3/TRBV12-4 . once CASSTDSTGELFF TGTGCCAGCAGTACAGACAGCACCGGGGAGCTGTTTTTT
TRBJ2-1 TRBV10-2 TRBD2 . CASSDPGLAGLLF TGCGCCAGCAGTGACCCGGGACTAGCGGGACTACTCTTC
TRBJ1-6 TRBV10-3 . . CAITQGNSPLHF TGTGCCATCACTCAGGGGAATTCACCCCTCCACTTT
TRBJ2-3 TRBV5-1 TRBD2 . CASSLDGGGSTDTQYF TGCGCCAGCAGCTTGGACGGCGGGGGTAGCACAGATACGCAGTATTTT
TRBJ2-7 TRBV28 . . CASSPPGNSYEQYF TGTGCCAGCAGCCCCCCCGGGAACTCCTACGAGCAGTACTTC